The clone carrying this TCR beta chain is a singleton in its sample. The target antigen is unknown. Time point meaning: cycle 4 day 1 (C4D1), after less than 7 weeks of nivolumab. After autologous stem cell transplantation all patients relapsed, and prior brentuximab vedotin exposure differed between cohorts. Complete response, partial response or progressive disease made up the best responses. Per the germline V gene, CDR1 is LGHNA and CDR2 is YNFKEQ. V dropped 1 base and J dropped 3 bases, with 22 bases sitting between them. This CDR3 region has 20 residues. This entry is derived from a study of PD-1 blockade in classical Hodgkin lymphoma. Study-level points and caveats: Patients were excluded if nivolumab began under 1 year after ASCT (the autologous transplant).

Clones were read by immunoSEQ multiplex PCR, and TCRdb kept only the in-frame ones, dropping some. The data contain about 9,000 clones, around nine tenths of them singletons. The chain employs TRBV4-2 and TRBJ1-6, with D perhaps matching TRBD1 (6 bases). The sequence was obtained from a human donor with classical Hodgkin lymphoma. Material: peripheral blood mononuclear cells (PBMCs), obtained before the fourth cycle of nivolumab. The CDR3 DNA follows: TGTGCCAGCAGCCAAGTCAGGTACAGGGAGGAAGGAATCTATAATTCACCCCTCCACTTT. It codes for CASSQVRYREEGIYNSPLHF.